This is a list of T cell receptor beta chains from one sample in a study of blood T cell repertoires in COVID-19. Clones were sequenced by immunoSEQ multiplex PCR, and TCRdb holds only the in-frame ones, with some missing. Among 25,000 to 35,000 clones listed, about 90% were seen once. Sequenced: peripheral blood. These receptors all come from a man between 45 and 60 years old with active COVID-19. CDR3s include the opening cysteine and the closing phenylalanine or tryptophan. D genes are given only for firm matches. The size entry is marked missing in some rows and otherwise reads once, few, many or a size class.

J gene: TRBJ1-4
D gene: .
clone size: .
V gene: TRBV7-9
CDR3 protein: CASSLGGADEKLFF
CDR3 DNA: TGTGCCAGCAGCTTGGGAGGGGCTGATGAAAAACTGTTTTTT

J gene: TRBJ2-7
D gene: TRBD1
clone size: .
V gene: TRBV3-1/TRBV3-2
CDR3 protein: CASSQSGTELYEQYF
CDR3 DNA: TGTGCCAGCAGCCAGTCCGGGACAGAGCTCTACGAGCAGTACTTC

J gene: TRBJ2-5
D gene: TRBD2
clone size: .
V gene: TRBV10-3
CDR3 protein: CAISESYRSGKETQYF
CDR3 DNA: TGTGCCATCAGTGAGTCCTACAGGAGCGGGAAGGAGACCCAGTACTTC

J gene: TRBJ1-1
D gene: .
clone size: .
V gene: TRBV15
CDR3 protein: CATSSSMNTEAFF
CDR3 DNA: TGTGCCACCAGCAGTTCTATGAACACTGAAGCTTTCTTT

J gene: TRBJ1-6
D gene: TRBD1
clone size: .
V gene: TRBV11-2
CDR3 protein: CASSLEAGGSSPLHF
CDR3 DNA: TGTGCCAGCAGCTTAGAGGCAGGGGGAAGTTCACCCCTCCACTTT

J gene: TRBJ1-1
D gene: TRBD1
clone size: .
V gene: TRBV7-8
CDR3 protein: CASSRDRGIEAFF
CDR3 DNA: TGTGCCAGCAGCCGGGACAGGGGGATTGAAGCTTTCTTT

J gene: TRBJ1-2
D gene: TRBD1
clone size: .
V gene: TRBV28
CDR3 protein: CASSTSRQGHGYTF
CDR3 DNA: TGTGCCAGCAGTACGTCCCGACAGGGACATGGCTACACCTTC

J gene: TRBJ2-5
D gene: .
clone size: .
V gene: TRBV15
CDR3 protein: CATSRGGQETQYF
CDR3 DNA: TGTGCCACCAGCAGAGGCGGACAAGAGACCCAGTACTTC

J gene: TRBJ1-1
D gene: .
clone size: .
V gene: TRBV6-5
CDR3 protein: CATHDGRTEAFF
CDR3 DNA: TGTGCCACCCACGATGGGAGGACTGAAGCTTTCTTT

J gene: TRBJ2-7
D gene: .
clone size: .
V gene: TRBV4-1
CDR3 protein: CASSQGRLAVYEQYF
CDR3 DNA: TGCGCCAGCAGCCAAGGACGGCTAGCAGTCTACGAGCAGTACTTC

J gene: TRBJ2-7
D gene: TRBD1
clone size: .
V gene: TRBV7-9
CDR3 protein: CASSFDRDEQYF
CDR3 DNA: TGTGCCAGCAGCTTCGACAGGGACGAGCAGTACTTC

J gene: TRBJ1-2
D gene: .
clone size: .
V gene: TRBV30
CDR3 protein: CAWSDPGGRAYGYTF
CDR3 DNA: TGTGCCTGGAGTGATCCGGGGGGGCGCGCCTATGGCTACACCTTC

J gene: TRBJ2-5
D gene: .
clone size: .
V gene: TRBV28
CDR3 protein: CASSLSNLRETQYF
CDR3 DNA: TGTGCCAGCAGTTTATCCAACCTGCGGGAGACCCAGTACTTC

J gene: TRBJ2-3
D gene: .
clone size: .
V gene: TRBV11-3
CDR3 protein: CASSPLAPAGVNTQYF
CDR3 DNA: TGTGCCAGCAGCCCCCTAGCCCCGGCAGGGGTGAATACGCAGTATTTT

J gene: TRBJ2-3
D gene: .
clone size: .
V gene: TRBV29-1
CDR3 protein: CSVEDQTFQGIRPDTQYF
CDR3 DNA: TGCAGCGTTGAAGATCAAACCTTCCAGGGAATTCGACCAGATACGCAGTATTTT

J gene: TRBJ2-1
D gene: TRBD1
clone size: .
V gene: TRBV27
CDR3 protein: CASKIGEGGDEQFF
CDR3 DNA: TGTGCCAGCAAAATAGGGGAAGGGGGCGATGAGCAGTTCTTC

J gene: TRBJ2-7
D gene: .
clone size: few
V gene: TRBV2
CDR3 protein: CASSATGSHEQYF
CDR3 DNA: TGTGCCAGCAGTGCCACAGGTTCCCACGAGCAGTACTTC

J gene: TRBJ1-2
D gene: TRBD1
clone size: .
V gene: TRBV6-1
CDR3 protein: CASSEGWTGLSMGYTF
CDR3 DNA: TGTGCCAGCAGTGAGGGGTGGACAGGGCTCTCTATGGGCTACACCTTC

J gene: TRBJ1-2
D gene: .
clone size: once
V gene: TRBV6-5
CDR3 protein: CASSSRGLSIGYTF
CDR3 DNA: TGTGCCAGCAGCTCAAGAGGCCTTAGCATCGGCTACACCTTC

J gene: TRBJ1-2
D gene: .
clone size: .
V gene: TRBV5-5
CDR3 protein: CASSSPGGQGYTF
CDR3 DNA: TGTGCCAGCAGCTCCCCGGGAGGGCAAGGCTACACCTTC

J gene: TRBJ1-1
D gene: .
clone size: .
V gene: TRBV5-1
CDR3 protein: CASSSNSGSTEAFF
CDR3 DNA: TGCGCCAGCAGCTCGAACAGCGGCTCCACTGAAGCTTTCTTT

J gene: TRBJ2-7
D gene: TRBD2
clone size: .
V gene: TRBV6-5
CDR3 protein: CASRRLAGRNEQYF
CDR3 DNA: TGTGCCAGCAGAAGACTAGCGGGAAGGAACGAGCAGTACTTC

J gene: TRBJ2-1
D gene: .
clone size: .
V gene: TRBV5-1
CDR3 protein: CASSPRNWEDEQFF
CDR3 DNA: TGCGCCAGCAGCCCCCGAAATTGGGAGGATGAGCAGTTCTTC

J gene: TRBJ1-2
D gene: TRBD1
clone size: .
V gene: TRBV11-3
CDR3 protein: CASSLTGLGGYTF
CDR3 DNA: TGTGCCAGCAGCTTGACAGGGTTGGGTGGCTACACCTTC

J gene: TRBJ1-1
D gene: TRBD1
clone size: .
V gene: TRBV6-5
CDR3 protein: CASIAIQGAVTEAFF
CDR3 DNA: TGTGCCAGCATAGCCATCCAGGGGGCGGTTACTGAAGCTTTCTTT

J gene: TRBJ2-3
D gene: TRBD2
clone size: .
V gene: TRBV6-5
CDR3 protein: CASSYPGGTQYF
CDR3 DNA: TGTGCCAGCAGCTACCCGGGGGGTACGCAGTATTTT

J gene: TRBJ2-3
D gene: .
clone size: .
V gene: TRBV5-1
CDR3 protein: CASSLDPSSTDTQYF
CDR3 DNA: TGCGCCAGCAGCCTAGACCCTTCTAGCACAGATACGCAGTATTTT

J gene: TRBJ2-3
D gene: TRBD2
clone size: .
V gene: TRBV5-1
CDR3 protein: CASSSVPSGAGTDTQYF
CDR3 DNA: TGCGCCAGCAGCTCGGTCCCTAGCGGGGCCGGCACAGATACGCAGTATTTT

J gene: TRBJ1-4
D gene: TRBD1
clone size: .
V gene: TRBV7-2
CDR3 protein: CASSLSGQGVGKLFF
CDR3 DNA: TGTGCCAGCAGCTTATCGGGACAGGGTGTGGGAAAACTGTTTTTT

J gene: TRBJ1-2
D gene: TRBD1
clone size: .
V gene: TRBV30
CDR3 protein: CAWARGGGNYGYTF
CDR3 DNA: TGTGCCTGGGCCCGAGGAGGGGGCAACTATGGCTACACCTTC

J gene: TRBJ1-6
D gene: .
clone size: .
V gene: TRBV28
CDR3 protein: CASSPLSEAVASPLHF
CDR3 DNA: TGTGCCAGCAGTCCCCTATCAGAGGCTGTAGCCTCACCCCTCCACTTT

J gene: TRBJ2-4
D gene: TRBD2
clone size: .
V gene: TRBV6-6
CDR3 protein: CASTPSGTDIQYF
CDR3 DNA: TGTGCCAGCACCCCTAGCGGGACAGACATTCAGTACTTC

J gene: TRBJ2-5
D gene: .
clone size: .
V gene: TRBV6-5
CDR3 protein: CASSYSIVPVETQYF
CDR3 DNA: TGTGCCAGCAGTTACTCGATCGTGCCAGTAGAGACCCAGTACTTC

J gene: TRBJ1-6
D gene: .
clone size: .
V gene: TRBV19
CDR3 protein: CASRLRVHSPLHF
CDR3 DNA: TGTGCCAGTCGTCTTCGAGTCCATTCACCCCTCCACTTT

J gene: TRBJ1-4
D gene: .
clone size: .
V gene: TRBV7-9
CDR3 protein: CASSFSGDWIEKLFF
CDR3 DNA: TGTGCCAGCAGCTTCTCCGGGGACTGGATCGAAAAACTGTTTTTT

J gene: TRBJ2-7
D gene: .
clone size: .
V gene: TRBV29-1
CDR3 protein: CSAESRISYEQYF
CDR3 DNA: TGCAGCGCCGAATCGCGTATTTCCTACGAGCAGTACTTC

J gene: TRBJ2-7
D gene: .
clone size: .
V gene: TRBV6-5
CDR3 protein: CASSYQPGLAYEQYF
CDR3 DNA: TGTGCCAGCAGTTATCAGCCGGGACTGGCCTACGAGCAGTACTTC

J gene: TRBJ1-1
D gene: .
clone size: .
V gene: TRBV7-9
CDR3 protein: CASSLGTWAGAFF
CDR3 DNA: TGTGCCAGCAGCTTAGGAACCTGGGCCGGAGCTTTCTTT

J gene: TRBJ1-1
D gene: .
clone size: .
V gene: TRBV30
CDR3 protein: CAWMGGGTEAFF
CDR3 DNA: TGTGCCTGGATGGGGGGGGGCACTGAAGCTTTCTTT

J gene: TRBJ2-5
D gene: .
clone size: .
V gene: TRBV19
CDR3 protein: CASSINREETQYF
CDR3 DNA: TGTGCCAGTAGTATTAACAGAGAAGAGACCCAGTACTTC

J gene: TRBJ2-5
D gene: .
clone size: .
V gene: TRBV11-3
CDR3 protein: CASSLSHQETQYF
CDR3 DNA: TGTGCCAGCAGCTTATCTCACCAAGAGACCCAGTACTTC

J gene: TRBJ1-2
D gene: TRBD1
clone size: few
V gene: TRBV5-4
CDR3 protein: CASSSRDRGRYGYTF
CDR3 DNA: TGTGCCAGCAGCTCCCGGGACAGGGGGCGTTATGGCTACACCTTC

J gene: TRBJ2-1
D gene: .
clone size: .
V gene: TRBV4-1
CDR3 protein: CASSQAGYNEQFF
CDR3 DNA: TGCGCCAGCAGCCAAGCCGGGTACAATGAGCAGTTCTTC

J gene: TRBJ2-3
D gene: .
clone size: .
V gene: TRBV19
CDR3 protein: CASSIAGWITDTQYF
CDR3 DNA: TGTGCCAGTAGTATTGCGGGGTGGATTACAGATACGCAGTATTTT

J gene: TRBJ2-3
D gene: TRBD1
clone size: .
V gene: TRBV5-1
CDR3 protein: CASREGGLTDTQYF
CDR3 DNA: TGCGCCAGCAGGGAAGGGGGCCTCACAGATACGCAGTATTTT

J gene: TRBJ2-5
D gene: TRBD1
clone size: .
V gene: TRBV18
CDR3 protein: CASSPPGQQQETQYF
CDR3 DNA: TGTGCCAGCTCACCGCCGGGACAGCAACAAGAGACCCAGTACTTC

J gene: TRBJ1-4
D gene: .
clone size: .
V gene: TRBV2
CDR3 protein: CASSVGGSNEKLFF
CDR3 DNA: TGTGCCAGCAGTGTTGGGGGGTCTAATGAAAAACTGTTTTTT

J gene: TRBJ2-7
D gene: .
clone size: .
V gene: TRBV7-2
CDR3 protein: CASSAVSSSYEQYF
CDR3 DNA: TGTGCCAGCAGCGCCGTGTCTAGCAGCTACGAGCAGTACTTC

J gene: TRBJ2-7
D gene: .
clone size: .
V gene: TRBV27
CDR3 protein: CASSLGWNTENEQYF
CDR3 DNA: TGTGCCAGCAGTTTAGGGTGGAACACAGAAAACGAGCAGTACTTC

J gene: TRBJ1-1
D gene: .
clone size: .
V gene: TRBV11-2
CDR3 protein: CASSTWTDEAFF
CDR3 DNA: TGTGCCAGCAGCACTTGGACAGATGAAGCTTTCTTT

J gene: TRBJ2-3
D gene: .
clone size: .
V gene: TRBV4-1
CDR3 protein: CASSVRWRKDTQYF
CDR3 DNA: TGCGCCAGCAGTGTTAGGTGGAGGAAAGATACGCAGTATTTT

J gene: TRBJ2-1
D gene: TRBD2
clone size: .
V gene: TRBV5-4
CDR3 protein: CAQTSGGLNEQFF
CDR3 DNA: TGTGCCCAAACTAGCGGGGGGCTCAATGAGCAGTTCTTC

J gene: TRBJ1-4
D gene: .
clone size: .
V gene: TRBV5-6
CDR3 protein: CASSSRDFGLFF
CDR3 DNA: TGTGCCAGCAGCTCCAGGGACTTTGGACTGTTTTTT

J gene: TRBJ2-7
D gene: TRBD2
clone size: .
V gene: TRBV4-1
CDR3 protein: CASSHSGGTYEQYF
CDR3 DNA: TGCGCCAGCAGCCACAGCGGGGGGACCTACGAGCAGTACTTC

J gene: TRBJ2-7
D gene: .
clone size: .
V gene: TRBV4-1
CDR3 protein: CASSQDPSGRSYEQYF
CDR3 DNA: TGCGCCAGCAGCCAAGATCCCAGCGGCCGGTCCTACGAGCAGTACTTC

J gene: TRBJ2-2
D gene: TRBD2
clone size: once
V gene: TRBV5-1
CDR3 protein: CATSGSGTGELFF
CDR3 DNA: TGCGCCACTAGCGGTTCGGGCACCGGGGAGCTGTTTTTT

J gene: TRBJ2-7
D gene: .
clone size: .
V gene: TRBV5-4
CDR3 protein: CASSDPGTLTYEQYF
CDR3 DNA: TGTGCCAGCAGCGATCCCGGGACTTTAACCTACGAGCAGTACTTC

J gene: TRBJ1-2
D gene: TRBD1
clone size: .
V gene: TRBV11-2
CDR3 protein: CASSASMDRIYGYTF
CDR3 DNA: TGTGCCAGCAGCGCATCAATGGACAGGATCTATGGCTACACCTTC

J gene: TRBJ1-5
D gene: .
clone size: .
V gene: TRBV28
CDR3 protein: CASSLDPAGARQPQHF
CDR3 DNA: TGTGCCAGCAGTTTAGATCCGGCAGGGGCTCGGCAGCCCCAGCATTTT

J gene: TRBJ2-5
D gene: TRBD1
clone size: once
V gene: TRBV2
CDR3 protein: CASRRTGGGGETQYF
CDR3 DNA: TGTGCCAGCAGGAGGACAGGGGGCGGCGGAGAGACCCAGTACTTC